Listed below are T cell receptor beta chains from one sample, sequenced in a study of shared clonotypes between healthy human individuals. TCRdb keeps only in-frame clones here, not all; method: immunoSEQ multiplex PCR. The sample contains 2.5 million or so clones, around 90% of which appear only once. Sequencing used naive CD4+ T cells sorted from blood. The receptors originated from a man aged 18 to 30 in good health. The CDR3 runs from the conserved cysteine through the conserved F or W. The order of the fields is D gene, J gene, V gene, clone size, CDR3 protein, CDR3 DNA. The D gene is left open where the match is weak. Clone sizes are given selectively: once, few, many, or a class where the clone is expanded.

D: -; J: TRBJ2-7; V: TRBV6-5; size: -; CDR3: CASRAEGQYEQYF; DNA: TGTGCCAGCCGTGCCGAGGGGCAATACGAGCAGTACTTC
D: TRBD1; J: TRBJ1-6; V: TRBV5-6; size: -; CDR3: CASSLIDRDNSPLHF; DNA: TGTGCCAGCAGCTTGATTGACAGGGATAATTCACCCCTCCACTTT
D: -; J: TRBJ2-7; V: TRBV19; size: -; CDR3: CASSMGPAYEQYF; DNA: TGTGCCAGTAGTATGGGACCCGCCTACGAGCAGTACTTC
D: -; J: TRBJ2-3; V: TRBV6-5; size: once; CDR3: CASSYSGQRTDTQYF; DNA: TGTGCCAGCAGTTACTCGGGGCAACGAACAGATACGCAGTATTTT
D: -; J: TRBJ2-5; V: TRBV27; size: -; CDR3: CASRLTGLGETQYF; DNA: TGTGCCAGCAGACTCACAGGGTTAGGGGAGACCCAGTACTTC
D: -; J: TRBJ1-1; V: TRBV6-6; size: -; CDR3: CASSQGFRNTEAFF; DNA: TGTGCCAGCAGTCAGGGGTTTAGGAACACTGAAGCTTTCTTT
D: -; J: TRBJ2-3; V: TRBV14; size: -; CDR3: CASSPQGDTQYF; DNA: TGTGCCAGCAGCCCGCAGGGAGATACGCAGTATTTT
D: TRBD1; J: TRBJ2-7; V: TRBV30; size: -; CDR3: CAWRRSGGQGFYEQYF; DNA: TGTGCCTGGAGAAGATCGGGAGGACAGGGGTTTTACGAGCAGTACTTC
D: -; J: TRBJ2-4; V: TRBV27; size: -; CDR3: CASSFDRSTAKNIQYF; DNA: TGTGCCAGCAGTTTCGACAGATCCACGGCCAAAAACATTCAGTACTTC
D: TRBD2; J: TRBJ2-1; V: TRBV7-9; size: -; CDR3: CASSRGGPYNEQFF; DNA: TGTGCCAGCAGCCGCGGGGGGCCCTACAATGAGCAGTTCTTC
D: -; J: TRBJ2-1; V: TRBV4-3; size: -; CDR3: CASSQDRLWGEQFF; DNA: TGCGCCAGCAGCCAAGATAGGCTATGGGGCGAGCAGTTCTTC
D: -; J: TRBJ2-7; V: TRBV21-1; size: -; CDR3: CASSNLSLTGGEYEQYF; DNA: TGTGCCAGCAGCAACCTCTCTCTTACGGGAGGGGAATACGAGCAGTACTTC
D: TRBD2; J: TRBJ2-5; V: TRBV19; size: -; CDR3: CASAGLAQQETQYF; DNA: TGTGCCAGTGCGGGACTAGCGCAACAAGAGACCCAGTACTTC
D: -; J: TRBJ1-1; V: TRBV6-6; size: -; CDR3: CASTVGGRVGEAFF; DNA: TGTGCCAGTACGGTGGGGGGCCGAGTGGGTGAAGCTTTCTTT
D: -; J: TRBJ1-5; V: TRBV6-6; size: -; CDR3: CASSAGGAGQPQHF; DNA: TGTGCCAGCAGCGCGGGGGGCGCCGGTCAGCCCCAGCATTTT
D: -; J: TRBJ1-1; V: TRBV18; size: -; CDR3: CASSPSTVNTEAFF; DNA: TGTGCCAGCTCACCATCGACGGTGAACACTGAAGCTTTCTTT
D: -; J: TRBJ1-5; V: TRBV7-2; size: -; CDR3: CASSLTVGNNQPQHF; DNA: TGTGCCAGCAGCTTAACAGTGGGGAATAATCAGCCCCAGCATTTT
D: -; J: TRBJ2-6; V: TRBV7-9; size: -; CDR3: CASSFGFTGANVLTF; DNA: TGTGCCAGCAGCTTTGGGTTTACTGGGGCCAACGTCCTGACTTTC
D: -; J: TRBJ2-1; V: TRBV7-2; size: -; CDR3: CASSFDLGNEQFF; DNA: TGTGCCAGCAGCTTCGATCTAGGAAACGAGCAGTTCTTC
D: TRBD2; J: TRBJ2-5; V: TRBV6-5; size: -; CDR3: CASSSAGSQETQYF; DNA: TGTGCCAGCAGCTCAGCGGGGTCCCAAGAGACCCAGTACTTC
D: -; J: TRBJ1-4; V: TRBV5-1; size: once; CDR3: CASSDSGSNEKLFF; DNA: TGCGCCAGCAGCGACTCAGGGAGTAATGAAAAACTGTTTTTT
D: TRBD1; J: TRBJ1-2; V: TRBV9; size: -; CDR3: CASSRGQNYGYTF; DNA: TGTGCCAGCAGCAGGGGGCAAAACTATGGCTACACCTTC
D: -; J: TRBJ1-2; V: TRBV30; size: -; CDR3: CAWSDRQDTGGYTF; DNA: TGTGCCTGGAGTGATAGACAGGATACAGGTGGCTACACCTTC
D: TRBD1; J: TRBJ1-1; V: TRBV7-3; size: few; CDR3: CASSLGQVIRTEAFF; DNA: TGTGCCAGCAGCTTGGGACAGGTTATTCGTACTGAAGCTTTCTTT
D: TRBD2; J: TRBJ2-3; V: TRBV4-3; size: -; CDR3: CASSQDRLAMSTDTQYF; DNA: TGCGCCAGCAGCCAAGACAGACTAGCGATGAGCACAGATACGCAGTATTTT
D: -; J: TRBJ2-7; V: TRBV18; size: -; CDR3: CASSPNGPTYEQYF; DNA: TGTGCCAGCTCACCAAACGGTCCCACCTACGAGCAGTACTTC
D: -; J: TRBJ2-2; V: TRBV6-5; size: -; CDR3: CASSYSGPNTGELFF; DNA: TGTGCCAGCAGTTACTCAGGGCCTAACACCGGGGAGCTGTTTTTT
D: TRBD1; J: TRBJ2-5; V: TRBV29-1; size: -; CDR3: CSVDPGQARTQYF; DNA: TGCAGCGTAGATCCTGGACAGGCCCGGACCCAGTACTTC
D: -; J: TRBJ1-6; V: TRBV2; size: -; CDR3: CASSDQRGSPLHF; DNA: TGTGCCAGCAGCGACCAACGGGGATCACCCCTCCACTTT
D: -; J: TRBJ1-3; V: TRBV18; size: few; CDR3: CASSPPNRAGNTIYF; DNA: TGTGCCAGCTCACCACCGAACAGGGCTGGAAACACCATATATTTT
D: TRBD1; J: TRBJ2-2; V: TRBV19; size: -; CDR3: CASTDRGDTGELFF; DNA: TGTGCCAGCACCGACAGGGGAGACACCGGGGAGCTGTTTTTT
D: -; J: TRBJ2-7; V: TRBV5-1; size: -; CDR3: CASSLRPGGDYEQYF; DNA: TGCGCCAGCAGCTTGCGCCCCGGTGGTGACTACGAGCAGTACTTC
D: TRBD2; J: TRBJ2-7; V: TRBV19; size: once; CDR3: CASSETSGRYEQYF; DNA: TGTGCCAGTAGCGAAACTAGCGGGAGATACGAGCAGTACTTC
D: TRBD2; J: TRBJ2-7; V: TRBV10-1; size: -; CDR3: CASSDGGGNSYEQYF; DNA: TGCGCCAGCAGTGATGGCGGGGGGAATTCCTACGAGCAGTACTTC
D: TRBD2; J: TRBJ2-7; V: TRBV28; size: -; CDR3: CASTRGVGEQYF; DNA: TGTGCCAGCACCCGGGGGGTGGGGGAGCAGTACTTC
D: -; J: TRBJ2-1; V: TRBV9; size: -; CDR3: CASSPRTRASGNEQFF; DNA: TGTGCCAGCAGCCCACGAACAAGGGCTTCTGGCAATGAGCAGTTCTTC
D: -; J: TRBJ2-5; V: TRBV6-5; size: -; CDR3: CASSRQGGWETQYF; DNA: TGTGCCAGCAGTCGACAGGGAGGGTGGGAGACCCAGTACTTC
D: -; J: TRBJ2-3; V: TRBV27; size: -; CDR3: CASSPRSWGATDTQYF; DNA: TGTGCCAGCAGTCCCCGCTCCTGGGGGGCGACAGATACGCAGTATTTT
D: -; J: TRBJ2-5; V: TRBV7-2; size: -; CDR3: CASSDTGSRRETQYF; DNA: TGTGCCAGCAGCGACACAGGGTCGCGACGGGAGACCCAGTACTTC
D: TRBD2; J: TRBJ2-3; V: TRBV6-1; size: -; CDR3: CASSEAGLAGVLGTTDTQYF; DNA: TGTGCCAGCAGTGAAGCGGGGCTAGCGGGGGTCCTGGGGACCACAGATACGCAGTATTTT
D: -; J: TRBJ2-7; V: TRBV21-1; size: -; CDR3: CASSKRRGTGGRYEQYF; DNA: TGTGCCAGCAGCAAAAGGCGGGGGACAGGGGGCAGATACGAGCAGTACTTC
D: -; J: TRBJ1-2; V: TRBV19; size: -; CDR3: CASSIMGGTGYGYTF; DNA: TGTGCCAGTAGTATTATGGGGGGCACTGGCTATGGCTACACCTTC
D: -; J: TRBJ1-6; V: TRBV9; size: -; CDR3: CASGLRSSYNSPLHF; DNA: TGTGCCAGCGGACTCCGTAGCTCCTATAATTCACCCCTCCACTTT
D: -; J: TRBJ2-1; V: TRBV10-1; size: -; CDR3: CASSGVGEQFF; DNA: TGCGCCAGCAGCGGGGTCGGTGAGCAGTTCTTC
D: -; J: TRBJ2-3; V: TRBV5-1; size: -; CDR3: CASSPGAGTDTQYF; DNA: TGCGCCAGCAGCCCCGGGGCGGGCACAGATACGCAGTATTTT
D: -; J: TRBJ1-2; V: TRBV2; size: -; CDR3: CASSLGGYGDYGYTF; DNA: TGTGCCAGCAGCCTCGGGGGCTATGGGGACTATGGCTACACCTTC
D: -; J: TRBJ1-1; V: TRBV28; size: -; CDR3: CASSLGQGRGNTEAFF; DNA: TGTGCCAGCAGTTTAGGGCAGGGGAGGGGGAACACTGAAGCTTTCTTT
D: TRBD2; J: TRBJ2-7; V: TRBV18; size: -; CDR3: CASSPQAGGLVPYEQYF; DNA: TGTGCCAGCTCACCCCAGGCGGGGGGCCTAGTCCCCTACGAGCAGTACTTC
D: TRBD1; J: TRBJ1-6; V: TRBV2; size: -; CDR3: CASTPPGQGNSPLHF; DNA: TGTGCCAGCACCCCCCCGGGACAGGGTAATTCACCCCTCCACTTT
D: TRBD2; J: TRBJ2-3; V: TRBV4-3; size: -; CDR3: CASSPRRTSGSTDTQYF; DNA: TGCGCCAGCAGCCCACGAAGGACTAGCGGGAGCACAGATACGCAGTATTTT
D: -; J: TRBJ1-5; V: TRBV5-8; size: -; CDR3: CASSLFSPNSYSNQPQHF; DNA: TGTGCCAGCAGCTTGTTCTCCCCAAATAGTTATAGCAATCAGCCCCAGCATTTT
D: -; J: TRBJ2-7; V: TRBV18; size: -; CDR3: CASSPPGGSSSYEQYF; DNA: TGTGCCAGCTCCCCCCCAGGAGGGTCTAGCTCCTACGAGCAGTACTTC